These 17 T cell receptor beta chains came from one sample sequenced in a study of blood T cell repertoires in COVID-19. Assay used: immunoSEQ multiplex PCR; TCRdb lists only in-frame clones, some missing. Seen here are around 180,000 clones, about 87% observed once, and the top ten hold 20% to 30%. Specimen: peripheral blood. The receptors derive from a man aged 60 to 69 with acute or convalescent COVID-19.

Details on this clone: The same CDR3 arises from other DNA sequences in this sample as well. The chain combines TRBV6-5 with TRBJ2-3; no firm D call. Trimming shortened V by 0 bases and J by 0 bases, and 7 bases separated the two germline ends. The germline gives CDR1 MNHEY, CDR2 SVGAGI. The CDR3 sequence is 15 residues long. The CDR3 loop is CASSYSGTSTDTQYF. Here the CDR3 DNA reads TGTGCCAGCAGTTACTCGGGCACGAGCACAGATACGCAGTATTTT.

This clone was seen only once. The chain carries TRBV3-1 (or the pseudogene TRBV3-2) and TRBJ1-2; D not resolved. This CDR3 is 17 amino acids long. The germline V and J ends were trimmed by 1 base and 7 bases, with 22 bases remaining between them. In germline, CDR1 is LGHDT, CDR2 YNNKEL (reference sequence). Here the CDR3 DNA reads TGTGCCAGCAGCCAAGGATATGCTTTTCGGGAGGGTGGTGGCTACACCTTC. Protein: CASSQGYAFREGGGYTF.

This sequence joins TRBV5-5 and TRBJ1-4; 8 bases line up with TRBD1. After removal of 3 bases from V and 7 bases from J, the junction contained 11 bases not matched to a gene. The germline V gene encodes CDR1 SGHKS and CDR2 YYEKEE (reference sequence). CDR3 length: 16 residues. This CDR3 is CASSSKPGQGREKLFF. The DNA of the CDR3 is TGTGCCAGCAGCTCAAAACCCGGACAGGGTCGTGAAAAACTGTTTTTT.

This chain connects TRBV5-6 to TRBJ2-1; 8 bases line up with TRBD1. V was pared by 4 bases and J by 8 bases, with 20 bases of the junction left unmatched. Germline assignment: CDR1 SGHDT and CDR2 YYEEEE. The CDR3 runs to 18 residues. The CDR3 bases are TGTGCCAGCAGCCGCTTAAATGGCGCAGGGGGCATGATCCATGAGCAGTTCTTC. It codes for CASSRLNGAGGMIHEQFF.

The V gene is TRBV5-1, the J gene TRBJ1-2, with D uncertain. This CDR3 comprises 13 residues. Germline V gene sequence: CDR1 SGHRS, CDR2 YFSETQ. V lost 4 bases to trimming and J lost 7 bases, with 14 bases between them. In DNA form, the CDR3 reads TGCGCCAGCAGCCCCCCTCCGGGTCGTGGCTACACCTTC. Its translation is CASSPPPGRGYTF.

The rearrangement joins TRBV6-5 to TRBJ1-2; no definite D call. V was cut by 7 bases and J by 3 bases, with 15 bases left in between. The length of the CDR3 is 14 residues. CDR1 and CDR2 from the germline V gene are MNHEY and SVGAGI. The CDR3 sequence: CASNTPGRDYGYTF. DNA for the CDR3: TGTGCCAGCAATACCCCGGGAAGGGACTATGGCTACACCTTC.

The gene calls are TRBV6-2 or TRBV6-3 and TRBJ1-1, with D possibly matching TRBD1 (5 bases). CDR3 length equals 12 residues. Trimming shortened V by 6 bases and J by 10 bases, and 15 bases separated the two germline ends. The germline gives CDR1 MNHEY, CDR2 SVGEGT. This CDR3 is CASSLWGRRAFF. The DNA of the CDR3 is TGTGCCAGCAGCCTCTGGGGCAGACGAGCTTTCTTT.

The V gene is TRBV15, the J gene TRBJ2-5, with 12 bases matching TRBD1. Germline lookup yields CDR1 LNHNV and CDR2 YYDKDF (reference sequence). V trimming: 2 bases; J trimming: 6 bases; junction bases outside the gene matches: 4. This CDR3 spans 15 amino acids. As DNA, the CDR3 is TGTGCCACCAGCAGACCGGGACAGGGGGCCAAGACCCAGTACTTC. Protein: CATSRPGQGAKTQYF.

The chain combines TRBV18 with TRBJ2-7; TRBD1 aligns across 7 bases. V shed 5 bases, J shed 2 bases, and the junction held 6 bases outside the gene matches. This CDR3 contains 14 residues. Germline loops: CDR1 KGHSH, CDR2 LQKENI. The CDR3 DNA follows: TGTGCCAGCTCAGCCCGGACAGGAGCCTACGAGCAGTACTTC. Its protein product is CASSARTGAYEQYF.

Details on this clone: Within the sample, other DNA sequences also encode this same CDR3. The rearrangement links TRBV19 to TRBJ1-2; TRBD1 might be the D (6 bases). The CDR3 has 13 amino acids. V dropped 6 bases and J dropped 2 bases, with 10 bases sitting between them. Germline assignment: CDR1 LNHDA and CDR2 SQIVND (reference sequence). CDR3 in DNA: TGTGCCAGTAGCCTTGACAGGAACTATGGCTACACCTTC. It translates to CASSLDRNYGYTF.

In this sample, this clone turned up a few times. The chain joins TRBV9 to TRBJ1-6, with 9 bases fitting TRBD1. The CDR3 extends over 15 amino acids. Germline lookup yields CDR1 SGDLS and CDR2 YYNGEE. The V segment lost 0 bases and the J segment 9 bases; nucleotides outside the gene matches: 4. The CDR3 DNA is TGTGCCAGCAGCGTAGCGGGACAGGGCTCTTCACCCCTCCACTTT. Protein sequence: CASSVAGQGSSPLHF.

This clone was seen just once. The chain carries TRBV7-9 and TRBJ1-4; weak D call: TRBD1 (5 bases). There are 13 residues in the CDR3. CDR1 is SEHNR and CDR2 is FQNEAQ in the germline V gene (reference sequence). V lost 1 base, J lost 8 bases, and 8 bases lay in between. CDR3 amino acids: CASSLGSGEKLFF. The CDR3, as DNA: TGTGCCAGCAGCTTAGGTTCAGGGGAAAAACTGTTTTTT.

CDR3 sequence (DNA): TGTGCCAGCAGCACCTCTGGAGGGATTAATGAAAAACTGTTTTTT. Protein sequence: CASSTSGGINEKLFF. The chain links TRBV7-2 to TRBJ1-4; unclear D gene. With 5 bases removed from V and 4 bases from J, the gap between germline ends came to 14 bases. This CDR3 has 15 residues. Germline V gene lookup returns CDR1 SGHTA and CDR2 FQGNSA. Supplemented by reference TRBV7-2 and TRBJ1-4, the full variable domain reads GAGVSQSPSNKVTEKGKDVELRCDPISGHTALYWYRQSLGQGLEFLIYFQGNSAPDKSGLPSDRFSAERTGGSVSTLTIQRTQQEDSAVYLCASSTSGGINEKLFFGSGTQLSVL.

This sequence joins TRBV7-9 and TRBJ1-3, with D unclear. Germline CDR1 SEHNR, CDR2 FQNEAQ (reference sequence). The CDR3 totals 16 residues. The V gene lost 4 bases and the J gene lost 4 bases, with 17 bases spanning the gap. CDR3 DNA sequence: TGTGCCAGCAGCTACCCAGGACCGACGGGAGGAAACACCATATATTTT. Translated, it gives CASSYPGPTGGNTIYF.

This clone was seen once. The gene calls are TRBV5-1 and TRBJ2-7, with 7 bases identical to TRBD2. The V and J ends lost 0 bases and 2 bases, in that order; junction bases with no gene match: 5. Looked up from germline, CDR1 is SGHRS and CDR2 is YFSETQ. The CDR3 runs to 15 residues. DNA for the CDR3: TGCGCCAGCAGCTTGGCGGGGGGTCAGGCCTACGAGCAGTACTTC. Its protein is CASSLAGGQAYEQYF.

This clone occurred once. V gene TRBV6-6 combines with J gene TRBJ2-7; TRBD1 aligns across 12 bases. The V segment lost 6 bases and the J segment 2 bases; nucleotides outside the gene matches: 20. CDR1 is MNHNY and CDR2 is SVGAGI in the germline V gene (reference sequence). The CDR3 runs 20 residues. The CDR3 loop is CASSHNPRGQGARSAYEQYV. The CDR3 DNA is TGTGCCAGCAGCCACAACCCCCGGGGACAGGGGGCGCGTAGTGCCTACGAGCAGTACGTC.

Note on this clone: Other DNA sequences in the same sample also yield this CDR3. V gene TRBV7-9 combines with J gene TRBJ1-1; weak D call: TRBD1 (5 bases). The CDR3 contains 13 residues. Trimming left V 6 bases short and J 1 base short, with 9 bases between. Germline V CDR1 and CDR2: SEHNR, FQNEAQ (reference sequence). CDR3 DNA sequence: TGTGCCAGCAGTTCTACAGGGAACACTGAAGCTTTCTTT. Protein product: CASSSTGNTEAFF.